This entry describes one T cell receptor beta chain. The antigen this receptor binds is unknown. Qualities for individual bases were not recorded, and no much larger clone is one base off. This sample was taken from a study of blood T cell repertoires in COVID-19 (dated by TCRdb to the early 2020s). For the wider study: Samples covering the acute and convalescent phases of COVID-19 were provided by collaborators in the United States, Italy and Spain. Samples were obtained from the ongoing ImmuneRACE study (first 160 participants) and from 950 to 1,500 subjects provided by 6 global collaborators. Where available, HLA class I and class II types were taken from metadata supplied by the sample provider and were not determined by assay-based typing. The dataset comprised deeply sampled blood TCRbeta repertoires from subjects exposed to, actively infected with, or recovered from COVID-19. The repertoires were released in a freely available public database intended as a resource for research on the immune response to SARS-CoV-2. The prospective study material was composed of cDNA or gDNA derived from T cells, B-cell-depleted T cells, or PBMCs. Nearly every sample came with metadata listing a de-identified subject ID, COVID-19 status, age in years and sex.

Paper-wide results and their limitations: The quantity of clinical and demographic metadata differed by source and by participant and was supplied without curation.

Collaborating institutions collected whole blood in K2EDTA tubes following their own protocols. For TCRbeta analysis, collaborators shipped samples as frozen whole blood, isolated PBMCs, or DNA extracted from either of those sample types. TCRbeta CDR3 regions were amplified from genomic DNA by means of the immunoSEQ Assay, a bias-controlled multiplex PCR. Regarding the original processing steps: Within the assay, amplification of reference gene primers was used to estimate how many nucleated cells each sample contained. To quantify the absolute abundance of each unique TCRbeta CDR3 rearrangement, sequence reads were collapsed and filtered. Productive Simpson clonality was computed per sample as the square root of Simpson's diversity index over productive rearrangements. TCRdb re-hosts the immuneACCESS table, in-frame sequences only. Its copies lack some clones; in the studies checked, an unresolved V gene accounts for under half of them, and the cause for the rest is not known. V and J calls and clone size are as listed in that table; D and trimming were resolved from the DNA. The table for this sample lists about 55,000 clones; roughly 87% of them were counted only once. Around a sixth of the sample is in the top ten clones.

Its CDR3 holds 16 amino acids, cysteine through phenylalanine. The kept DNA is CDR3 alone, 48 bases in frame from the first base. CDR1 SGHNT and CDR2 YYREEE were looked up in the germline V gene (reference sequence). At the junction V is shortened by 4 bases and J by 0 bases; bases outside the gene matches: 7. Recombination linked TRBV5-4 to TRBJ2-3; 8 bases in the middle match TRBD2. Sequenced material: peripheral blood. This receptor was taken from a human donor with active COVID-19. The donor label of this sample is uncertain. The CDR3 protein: CASSPPGLGSTDTQYF. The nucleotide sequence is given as TGTGCCAGCAGCCCCCCGGGACTAGGGAGCACAGATACGCAGTATTTT.